The rows below give T cell receptor beta chains drawn from one sample of a study of regulatory T cells in long-lasting Graves disease. MiXCR, applied by TCRdb to the multiplex PCR reads, yields one record per CDR3 protein. The sample lists 550,000 to 700,000 distinct CDR3 sequences; about 16% were seen once. These data are also associated with another study on T cells in Graves' hyperthyroidism and ophthalmopathy.

The source material was peripheral blood mononuclear cells (PBMCs), sampled at new diagnosis, from a patient treated with antithyroid drugs. The receptors were sampled from a man between 18 and 29 years old with Graves disease. Each CDR3 is given with its conserved first and last residue. Clone size is shown for a subset of rows, as once, few, many or a class of expanded clone.

CDR3 length	J gene	V gene	clone size	CDR3 protein
13	TRBJ1-1	TRBV18	-	CASSPPMGPEAFF
15	TRBJ2-5	TRBV20-1	-	CSADLSGRASETQYF
17	TRBJ2-2	TRBV11-1	-	CASSLAPGRVSSGELFF
13	TRBJ2-2	TRBV19	-	CASSIVAPGELFF
14	TRBJ1-2	TRBV9	-	CASSVGQDNYGYTF
15	TRBJ2-1	TRBV5-1	many	CASSFRGLAGNEQFF
13	TRBJ2-5	TRBV5-1	-	CASSSVGPETQYF
13	TRBJ1-1	TRBV10-3	-	CAAGQGLSTEAFF
13	TRBJ2-7	TRBV6-2/TRBV6-3	few	CASSTGVLDEQYF
13	TRBJ1-4	TRBV5-1	few	CASRQPEGEKLFF
15	TRBJ2-4	TRBV20-1	few	CSARVEGDFSAPLFF
18	TRBJ1-5	TRBV19	-	CASSIDRIGRGGNQPQHF
11	TRBJ1-2	TRBV2	many	CASSEGYGYTF
14	TRBJ2-7	TRBV12-3/TRBV12-4	many	CASSLVGAANEQYF
12	TRBJ1-1	TRBV29-1	few	CSVYDPPTEAFF
14	TRBJ2-1	TRBV20-1	-	CSASFGGGGGEQFF
15	TRBJ2-7	TRBV4-1	many	CASSLVAGGPNEQYF
15	TRBJ2-7	TRBV28	many	CASAPAGLRTYEQYF
15	TRBJ2-3	TRBV20-1	many	CSARGSSGSPDTQYF
15	TRBJ1-4	TRBV29-1	many	CSVEDLRGPPLKLFF
14	TRBJ2-1	TRBV5-1	few	CASSTPGLGNEQFF
15	TRBJ2-1	TRBV5-1	few	CASRLTSDSYNEQFF